Shown below are 13 T cell receptor beta chains from a single sample sequenced in a study of blood T cell repertoires in COVID-19. The repertoire was sequenced with immunoSEQ multiplex PCR; TCRdb's copy has only in-frame clones and lacks some. The sample holds about 200,000 clones; 84% are singletons and the top ten take about 12%. What was sequenced was peripheral blood. These receptor sequences come from a human donor in a cohort sampled during active COVID-19.

For this clone: The junction and the germline gene differ at one end; a read error may be behind it. The chain uses TRBV4-2 and TRBJ2-7, with TRBD2 matching 9 bases. The CDR3 totals 13 residues. Germline CDR1 reads LGHNA; CDR2 reads YNFKEQ. DNA for the CDR3: TGTGCCAGCAGCCAAGACAAGCGGGAGGCCCCAGACTTC. Translating gives CASSQDKREAPDF.

The gene calls are TRBV5-1 and TRBJ1-3; D uncertain. The CDR3 is made up of 15 amino acids. The V gene's germline CDR1 is SGHRS and CDR2 YFSETQ. V lost 0 bases and J 0 bases, leaving 7 bases between the germline ends. The CDR3 reads CASSLAGYSGNTIYF. CDR3 nucleotide sequence: TGCGCCAGCAGCTTGGCGGGGTACTCTGGAAACACCATATATTTT.

The J gene is TRBJ2-3, the V gene TRBV5-1; D gene ambiguous. This CDR3 spans 12 amino acids. Trimming shortened V by 1 base and J by 3 bases, and 3 bases separated the two germline ends. The V gene's germline CDR1 is SGHRS and CDR2 YFSETQ. CDR3 loop: CASSLRTDTQYF. DNA for the CDR3: TGCGCCAGCAGCTTGCGGACAGATACGCAGTATTTT.

The rearrangement links TRBV18 to TRBJ2-1; TRBD1 aligns across 8 bases. There are 15 residues in the CDR3. V was pared by 5 bases and J by 3 bases, with 6 bases of the junction left unmatched. CDR1 and CDR2 (germline): KGHSH, LQKENI. The CDR3 DNA is TGTGCCAGCTCATTTGGACAGGGTAGCTACAATGAGCAGTTCTTC. This codes for CASSFGQGSYNEQFF.

In its sample, this clone was seen a few times. The chain uses TRBV2 and TRBJ1-1, with 8 nucleotides matching TRBD1. Germline CDR1 SNHLY, CDR2 FYNNEI. The junction had 3 bases not matched to a gene; V was cut back by 2 bases and J by 4 bases. The CDR3 runs to 14 residues. The DNA of the CDR3 is TGTGCCAGCAGTGAATACGGACAGGGCACTGAAGCTTTCTTT. This encodes CASSEYGQGTEAFF.

V is TRBV28 and J is TRBJ2-7; TRBD1 matches at 8 bases. Germline V gene lookup returns CDR1 MDHEN and CDR2 SYDVKM. This CDR3 has 15 amino acids. The V and J ends lost 2 bases and 0 bases, in that order; junction bases with no gene match: 3. DNA of the CDR3: TGTGCCAGCAGTTTAAGGGACAGGATCTCCTACGAGCAGTACTTC. This translates into CASSLRDRISYEQYF.

The CDR3: CATSDFRGRNTGELFF. CDR3 DNA sequence: TGTGCCACCAGTGATTTCAGGGGGCGCAACACCGGGGAGCTGTTTTTT. The chain couples TRBV24-1 to TRBJ2-2; 8 nucleotides match TRBD1. The CDR3 runs to 16 residues. V lost 1 base and J lost 2; bases outside the gene matches: 2. CDR1 is KGHDR and CDR2 is SFDVKD in the germline V gene.

V and J are TRBV18 and TRBJ2-7; 12 bases align to TRBD1. Germline CDR1 KGHSH, CDR2 LQKENI. There are 15 residues in the CDR3. V dropped 0 bases and J dropped 6; count of bases not matched to a gene: 3. Here the CDR3 reads CASSPPGQGAGEQYF. The CDR3 DNA reads TGTGCCAGCTCACCACCGGGACAGGGGGCCGGCGAGCAGTACTTC.

The chain is built from TRBV28 and TRBJ2-7; 9 positions agree with TRBD2. The CDR3 contains 24 residues. Germline CDR1 and CDR2: MDHEN and SYDVKM. Trimming cost V 1 base and J 3 bases; bases outside gene matches: 31. CDR3 loop: CASSLYLGPSYLRTSEKGYYEQYF. In nucleotides, the CDR3 is TGTGCCAGCAGTTTATATCTCGGCCCCAGCTATCTACGGACTAGCGAAAAAGGTTACTACGAGCAGTACTTC. The variable domain in full, completed from reference TRBV28 and TRBJ2-7, reads DVKVTQSSRYLVKRTGEKVFLECVQDMDHENMFWYRQDPGLGLRLIYFSYDVKMKEKGDIPEGYSVSREKKERFSLILESASTNQTSMYLCASSLYLGPSYLRTSEKGYYEQYFGPGTRLTVT.

CDR3 protein: CASSLAPIQGALSGYTF. The CDR3 DNA sequence: TGTGCCAGCAGCTTAGCGCCTATACAGGGGGCGCTTAGTGGCTACACCTTC. J is TRBJ1-2 and V is TRBV7-6; TRBD1 agrees at 9 bases. The CDR3 is 17 amino acids. CDR1 is SGHVS, CDR2 FNYEAQ, per germline. Trimming cost V 0 bases and J 7 bases; bases outside gene matches: 12.

The gene calls are TRBV29-1 and TRBJ2-4; 7 positions match TRBD1. Trimming took 4 bases from V and 0 from J; bases not matched to a gene: 12. Germline V gene data show CDR1 as SQVTM and CDR2 as ANQGSEA. The CDR3 is 17 residues long. DNA for the CDR3: TGCAGCGTTGTGGGGGACAGAGGGAGACTAGCCAAAAACATTCAGTACTTC. This sequence encodes CSVVGDRGRLAKNIQYF.

The chain employs TRBV4-1 and TRBJ2-1, with 7 bases aligning to TRBD2. The ends lost 0 bases at V and 0 bases at J; junction bases unmatched: 2. Germline assignment: CDR1 MGHRA and CDR2 YSYEKL. This CDR3 has 16 residues. The CDR3 loop reads CASSQDGGSSYNEQFF. The CDR3, as DNA: TGCGCCAGCAGCCAAGACGGCGGGAGCTCCTACAATGAGCAGTTCTTC.

The chain joins TRBV5-1 to TRBJ2-5, with 8 bases that match TRBD1. Per the germline V gene, CDR1 is SGHRS and CDR2 is YFSETQ. V lost 0 bases and J lost 5; bases outside the gene matches: 6. The CDR3 is 15 amino acids. The DNA of the CDR3 is TGCGCCAGCAGCTTGGTCGGGACAGGTCGTGAGACCCAGTACTTC. Its translation: CASSLVGTGRETQYF.